A single sample gave rise to the 8 T cell receptor beta chains below, sequenced in a study of Tregs in tolerant kidney transplant recipients. Sequenced by immunoSEQ multiplex PCR; TCRdb stores in-frame clones only, minus some. There are more than 45,000 clones in the sample, with around 0.8% held by the top ten. The sample consisted of CD4+ T cells from blood, taken before the transplant. These receptors were taken from a human donor who received a combined kidney and bone marrow transplant.

The part of the CDR3 DNA that was read is TGTGCCAGCTCACCCGGGACAGGGGTAGCCCACGAG. This gives the protein CASSPGTGVAHE. The whole CDR3 is CASSPGTGVAHEQYF. The chain links TRBV18 to TRBJ2-7; TRBD1 aligns across 10 bases. The CDR3 end lies 3 residues beyond the end of the read and is filled in from the germline J gene. CDR1 is KGHSH and CDR2 is LQKENI in the germline V gene. CDR3 size: 15 residues. Trimming at V came to 3 bases and at J to 5 bases, leaving 7 bases not matched to a gene.

Worth noting for this clone: The CDR3 end falls 3 residues outside the read, so it is completed with the germline J gene. V is TRBV6-2 or TRBV6-3 and J is TRBJ2-7, with 9 bases that match TRBD2. The CDR3 contains 15 residues. Germline CDR1 is MNHEY and CDR2 is SVGEGT. V was clipped by 4 bases and J by 3 bases; unmatched bases: 7. The CDR3 DNA, read in part, is TGTGCCAGCAGTTTGCCGGGACTAGCTAACTACGAG. Residues: CASSLPGLANYE. The CDR3 reads in full as CASSLPGLANYEQYF.

Notes on this clone: The missing CDR3 end, 3 residues past where the read stops, is filled in from the germline J gene. The chain recombines TRBV7-9 with TRBJ1-2; no clear D gene. Germline CDR1 is SEHNR and CDR2 is FQNEAQ (reference sequence). CDR3 length equals 12 residues. Incomplete CDR3 DNA: TGTGCCAGCAGTCCAAGGCAGGAAGGC. Translated, it gives CASSPRQEG. The full CDR3 protein is CASSPRQEGYTF.

With respect to this clone: The sequenced fragment ends 3 residues before the CDR3 boundary, so the rest is inferred from the germline J gene. V is TRBV19 and J is TRBJ2-6; D is perhaps TRBD1 (5 bases). With 5 bases removed from V and 2 bases from J, the gap between germline ends came to 10 bases. The CDR3 consists of 15 residues. The germline CDR1 and CDR2 sequences are LNHDA and SQIVND (reference sequence). CDR3: CASSHRQTGANVLTF. The sequenced CDR3 bases are TGTGCCAGTAGTCACCGACAGACTGGGGCCAACGTC.

Concerning this clone itself: The read terminates 3 residues ahead of where the CDR3 ends, so the germline J gene completes it. This chain joins TRBV29-1 and TRBJ2-5, with 8 nucleotides matching TRBD2. CDR1 is SQVTM, CDR2 ANQGSEA, per germline. The CDR3 covers 12 residues. V was pared by 5 bases and J by 1 base, with 0 bases of the junction left unmatched. The CDR3 bases that were read are TGCAGCGTTCGGGGGGGCCAAGAGACC. As protein: CSVRGGQET. The CDR3, in full, reads CSVRGGQETQYF.

The CDR3 spells CASSSGVQAKNIQYF. The sequenced part of the CDR3 DNA is TGTGCCAGCAGCTCCGGGGTCCAAGCCAAAAACATT. V gene TRBV7-3 combines with J gene TRBJ2-4, with TRBD2 as a possible D gene (5 bases). The observed sequence ends 3 residues before the CDR3 terminus, with the missing tail filled in from the germline J gene. This CDR3 is built from 15 residues. Trimming removed 4 bases from V and 0 bases from J, with 10 bases in between. CDR1 and CDR2 from the germline V gene are SGHTA and FQGTGA.

Comments on this clone: The read ends 3 residues early relative to the CDR3; the germline J gene fills the gap. The rearrangement links TRBV7-2 to TRBJ2-1; D may be TRBD2 (5 bases). Per germline, CDR1 SGHTA and CDR2 FQGNSA. CDR3 size: 15 residues. V lost 5 bases to trimming and J lost 9 bases, with 20 bases between them. This chain's CDR3 is CASSPYGRAGGEQFF. The DNA read from the CDR3 is TGTGCCAGCAGCCCCTACGGGCGGGCTGGAGGTGAG. Based on the CDR3 plus reference TRBV7-2 and TRBJ2-1, the full variable domain is GAGVSQSPSNKVTEKGKDVELRCDPISGHTALYWYRQSLGQGLEFLIYFQGNSAPDKSGLPSDRFSAERTGGSVSTLTIQRTQQEDSAVYLCASSPYGRAGGEQFFGPGTRLTVL.

As for this clone: The read stops 3 residues short of the end of the CDR3; the missing end is completed from the germline J gene. This sequence joins TRBV5-1 and TRBJ2-3, with 13 bases that match TRBD2. V shed 4 bases and J 6 bases; nucleotides not matched to a gene: 11. The V gene's germline CDR1 is SGHRS and CDR2 YFSETQ. This CDR3 region has 17 residues. CDR3 loop: CASSEGTSGILGDTQYF. The part of the CDR3 DNA that was read is TGCGCCAGCAGCGAGGGGACTAGCGGGATCCTAGGCGATACG.